A single sample is the source of the 28 T cell receptor beta chains below, sequenced in a study of T cells in Graves' hyperthyroidism and ophthalmopathy (dated by TCRdb to 2018 to 2020). The method was multiplex PCR. The run used an Illumina HiSeq 2000. Amplification of TCR beta CDR3 regions was carried out from RNA transcripts. For the first round of RT-PCR on the TCR CDR3, the HTBI primer set was used together with the Qiagen OneStep RT-PCR kit. TCRdb handled the public reads itself, with Q25 trimming in fastp and clone calling in MiXCR, and kept productive beta chains. Rows with a matching CDR3 protein are joined into one entry that keeps the most common DNA and genes. The sample profile shows 600,000 to 850,000 distinct CDR3 sequences; roughly 20% of them were found once. Together, the top ten hold over 15% of the sample. Sequenced material: blood. The receptors were gathered from a woman in her fifties or sixties with Graves' hyperthyroidism that later progressed to Graves' ophthalmopathy.

This clonotype was counted at least ten times. V gene TRBV11-3 combines with J gene TRBJ2-3; 7 bases align to TRBD2. CDR3 length: 15 amino acids. With 1 base clipped from V and 3 bases from J, the junction kept 4 bases outside the gene matches. CDR1 and CDR2 (germline): SGHNT, YENEEA. The CDR3 sequence is CASSLGGAGTDTQYF. CDR3 sequence (DNA): TGTGCCAGCAGCTTAGGTGGAGCGGGAACAGATACGCAGTATTTT.

This clonotype was seen repeatedly, ten times or more. The V gene is TRBV7-3, the J gene TRBJ2-1, with 12 bases that match TRBD2. The CDR3 is 16 residues long. In germline, CDR1 is SGHTA, CDR2 FQGTGA. The J segment lost 7 bases and the V segment lost 5 bases, leaving 9 bases of the junction unmatched. This CDR3 reads CASSLQTSGGWNEQFF. The CDR3 DNA is TGTGCCAGCAGCCTGCAGACTAGCGGGGGTTGGAATGAGCAGTTCTTC.

This clonotype was counted only a few times. The chain couples TRBV11-3 to TRBJ1-6; D is ambiguous. Germline CDR1 SGHNT, CDR2 YENEEA. The CDR3 has 13 residues. V was pared by 5 bases and J by 8 bases, with 10 bases between. In nucleotides, the CDR3 is TGTGCCAGCAGCCTCGCGGCGGATTCACCCCTCCACTTT. It yields the protein CASSLAADSPLHF.

The chain is built from TRBV19 and TRBJ1-2; D is uncertain. Per germline, CDR1 LNHDA and CDR2 SQIVND (reference sequence). Trimming cost V 10 bases and J 4 bases, with 19 bases left between them. The CDR3 contains 14 residues. Here the CDR3 DNA reads TGTGCCACCATACCCGGCCACAGCTTCTATGGCTACACCTTC. It encodes CATIPGHSFYGYTF.

This clonotype has a handful of counts. This rearrangement joins TRBV20-1 to TRBJ1-1; tentatively, D is TRBD1 (5 bases). The V gene's germline CDR1 is DFQATT and CDR2 SNEGSKA (reference sequence). Trimming took off 6 bases at V and 4 bases at J, with 21 bases between the two ends. The CDR3 is 15 amino acids. CDR3 region: CSATVQLRGVTEAFF. The CDR3 DNA is TGCAGTGCCACCGTACAACTACGAGGGGTCACTGAAGCTTTCTTT.

The chain couples TRBV5-8 to TRBJ1-1, with D perhaps matching TRBD1 (5 bases). Germline V gives CDR1 SGHTS, CDR2 YDEGEE. The ends were cut back, 4 bases at V and 0 bases at J, with 16 bases in the middle. The CDR3 extends over 16 amino acids. The CDR3 nucleotides read TGTGCCAGCAGCCTAGCTGGGGGACCGATGAACACTGAAGCTTTCTTT. Amino acid sequence: CASSLAGGPMNTEAFF.

This clonotype was picked up many times. This chain links TRBV5-1 with TRBJ2-1; 9 bases are a match to TRBD1. This CDR3 spans 16 amino acids. CDR1 is SGHRS, CDR2 YFSETQ, per germline. J lost 6 bases, V lost 0 bases, and 7 bases had no gene match. The CDR3 region is CASSLDGTGTANEQFF. The DNA for the CDR3 is TGCGCCAGCAGCTTGGACGGGACAGGGACTGCCAATGAGCAGTTCTTC. The complete variable domain, with remaining parts taken from reference TRBV5-1 and TRBJ2-1, reads KAGVTQTPRYLIKTRGQQVTLSCSPISGHRSVSWYQQTPGQGLQFLFEYFSETQRNKGNFPGRFSGRQFSNSRSEMNVSTLELGDSALYLCASSLDGTGTANEQFFGPGTRLTVL.

This clonotype was found a few times. The gene calls are TRBV19 and TRBJ2-4; D may be TRBD2 (6 bases). V was pared by 2 bases and J by 3 bases, with 14 bases between. The CDR3 covers 16 residues. CDR1 LNHDA and CDR2 SQIVND come from the germline V gene (reference sequence). The CDR3 sequence: CASSIYGGEGKNIQYF. CDR3 DNA: TGTGCCAGTAGTATATATGGAGGGGAAGGCAAAAACATTCAGTACTTC.

This clonotype was observed many times. The chain joins TRBV12-3 or TRBV12-4 to TRBJ2-1; 13 positions agree with TRBD2. This CDR3 contains 15 residues. The junction had 7 bases not matched to a gene; V was cut back by 6 bases and J by 8 bases. CDR3 amino acids: CASSLTSGGAHEQFF. For the CDR3, the DNA is TGTGCCAGCAGCCTAACTAGCGGGGGGGCCCATGAGCAGTTCTTC.

The V and J genes are TRBV29-1 and TRBJ2-1; 10 nucleotides line up with TRBD2. The junction had 12 bases not matched to a gene; V was cut back by 3 bases and J by 7 bases. CDR1 is SQVTM, CDR2 ANQGSEA, per germline. The CDR3 is 16 residues long. The CDR3 region has the DNA TGCAGCGTTGATTGGGGAGAGCGGGGGGGAAGGAATGAGCAGTTCTTC. Translated, it gives CSVDWGERGGRNEQFF.

This clonotype was counted between two and nine times. The rearrangement links TRBV6-1 to TRBJ2-3, with D possibly matching TRBD2 (5 bases). CDR3 length: 16 amino acids. V gave up 2 bases and J gave up 2 bases, with 14 bases separating them. Germline V gives CDR1 MNHNS, CDR2 SASEGT. The CDR3 reads CASSESGPKSTDTQYF. CDR3 DNA: TGTGCCAGCAGTGAAAGCGGACCGAAATCCACAGATACGCAGTATTTT.

This clonotype was recorded at least ten times. V and J are TRBV7-9 and TRBJ2-5; a weak D match, TRBD2 (5 bases). The CDR3 has 13 amino acids. The V end was cut by 5 bases, the J end by 1 base, with 8 bases between. Per germline, CDR1 SEHNR and CDR2 FQNEAQ (reference sequence). The CDR3 DNA reads as TGTGCCAGCAGCCCGGGGAGCCAAGAGACCCAGTACTTC. It is translated as CASSPGSQETQYF.

The J gene is TRBJ2-2, the V gene TRBV20-1; D possibly corresponds to TRBD2 (7 bases). The length of the CDR3 is 15 residues. Looked up from germline, CDR1 is DFQATT and CDR2 is SNEGSKA (reference sequence). Trimming cost V 2 bases and J 2 bases, with 12 bases left between them. The CDR3 nucleotides read TGCAGTGCTAGAATGGGGGGGCGCAACACCGGGGAGCTGTTTTTT. This encodes CSARMGGRNTGELFF.

This chain uses TRBV10-3 with TRBJ2-2; D gene uncertain. The CDR3 totals 13 residues. Germline V gene lookup returns CDR1 ENHRY and CDR2 SYGVKD. Between the trimmed V and J ends, which lost 5 bases and 4 bases, there was a span of 8 bases. The CDR3, as DNA: TGTGCCATCAGTCCGACCAGCACCGGGGAGCTGTTTTTT. Amino acids: CAISPTSTGELFF.

Turning to this clonotype: This clone may be a read error of a much larger clone one base away. CDR3 nucleotides: TGTGCCAGCAGCCCGATAGGCCCAAACAGGGGGGATACGCAGTGTTTT. The encoded protein is CASSPIGPNRGDTQCF. The genes are TRBV11-2 and TRBJ2-3; 8 nucleotides line up with TRBD1. The CDR3 has 16 residues. CDR1 is SGHAT and CDR2 is FQNNGV in the germline V gene.

This clonotype was observed at least ten times. This chain links TRBV2 with TRBJ1-5, with 7 bases identical to TRBD1. The germline V gene has CDR1 SNHLY and CDR2 FYNNEI. The junction had 14 bases not matched to a gene; V was cut back by 6 bases and J by 9 bases. There are 15 residues in the CDR3. CDR3 amino acids: CASRRQGPIPSPQHF. The CDR3 DNA sequence: TGTGCCAGCAGGAGACAGGGCCCCATTCCTTCGCCCCAGCATTTT.

To note about this clonotype: A junction end diverges from the germline sequence, so it may reflect a read error. The chain recombines TRBV29-1 with TRBJ2-1; 9 bases map to TRBD2. The CDR3 covers 16 residues. CDR1 is SQVTM, CDR2 ANQGSEA, per germline. The DNA of the CDR3 is TGCAGCGTTGAAACCAGCGGGGGGAGCTCCTACAATGGGCAGTTCTTC. Translating gives CSVETSGGSSYNGQFF.

The chain is built from TRBV11-2 and TRBJ1-5; D unresolved. This CDR3 has 13 amino acids. Germline V gene data show CDR1 as SGHAT and CDR2 as FQNNGV. V lost 11 bases to trimming and J lost 2 bases, with 13 bases between them. The CDR3 is CASRAPCNQPQHF. The CDR3 DNA reads TGTGCCTCAAGGGCCCCCTGCAATCAGCCCCAGCATTTT.

In this sample, this clonotype turned up many times. This chain joins TRBV5-1 and TRBJ2-3, with 7 positions matching TRBD1. Germline CDR1 reads SGHRS; CDR2 reads YFSETQ. The V gene end was trimmed by 5 bases and the J gene end by 3 bases; junction bases not matched to a gene: 9. This CDR3 contains 15 residues. The CDR3 spells CASSPRSGGTDTQYF. The CDR3 DNA follows: TGCGCCAGCAGTCCCCGGTCAGGGGGAACAGATACGCAGTATTTT.

This clonotype occurred many times. The CDR3 nucleotides are TGTGCCAGCAGCCTAACCACAGGGGGCTTGGGTAACACTGAAGCTTTCTTT. Protein product: CASSLTTGGLGNTEAFF. V usage is TRBV7-6 and J usage is TRBJ1-1; 9 positions agree with TRBD1. Trimming removed 5 bases from V and 2 bases from J; junction bases left unmatched: 12. CDR3 length: 17 residues. The germline CDR1 and CDR2 sequences are SGHVS and FNYEAQ. The entire variable domain, with the rest obtained from reference TRBV7-6 and TRBJ1-1, is as follows: GAGVSQSPRYKVTKRGQDVALRCDPISGHVSLYWYRQALGQGPEFLTYFNYEAQQDKSGLPNDRFSAERPEGSISTLTIQRTEQRDSAMYRCASSLTTGGLGNTEAFFGQGTRLTVV.

This clonotype has only a few counts. This chain connects TRBV6-6 to TRBJ2-7; 10 bases align to TRBD1. The CDR3 spans 14 residues. The trim removed 2 bases at V and 3 bases at J, leaving 1 base unmatched. Germline V gene lookup returns CDR1 MNHNY and CDR2 SVGAGI (reference sequence). The CDR3 DNA reads TGTGCCAGCAGTTACGGGACAGGGGTCTACGAGCAGTACTTC. It codes for CASSYGTGVYEQYF.

The CDR3 here is CASSPRTLSTGANVLTF. CDR3 nucleotide sequence: TGTGCCAGCAGCCCGAGGACACTTTCGACTGGGGCCAACGTCCTGACTTTC. This chain joins TRBV7-6 and TRBJ2-6, with D possibly being TRBD1 (5 bases). Germline values: CDR1 SGHVS, CDR2 FNYEAQ. The CDR3 is 17 residues long. The germline V and J ends were trimmed by 5 bases and 2 bases, with 16 bases remaining between them. The variable domain in full, with the rest retrieved from reference TRBV7-6 and TRBJ2-6, is GAGVSQSPRYKVTKRGQDVALRCDPISGHVSLYWYRQALGQGPEFLTYFNYEAQQDKSGLPNDRFSAERPEGSISTLTIQRTEQRDSAMYRCASSPRTLSTGANVLTFGAGSRLTVL.

V and J are TRBV12-3 or TRBV12-4 and TRBJ2-3, with 8 bases matching TRBD1. With V trimmed by 5 bases and J by 1 base, 8 bases remained unmatched. This CDR3 is built from 16 residues. The CDR3 loop reads CASSLKTGARTDTQYF. The CDR3, as DNA: TGTGCCAGCAGTCTGAAGACAGGGGCGCGCACAGATACGCAGTATTTT.

This clonotype was picked up a small number of times. The chain couples TRBV6-1 to TRBJ2-3, with D tentatively TRBD1 (6 bases). The germline CDR1 and CDR2 sequences are MNHNS and SASEGT. V was cut by 5 bases and J by 1 base, with 13 bases left in between. CDR3 size: 15 residues. CDR3 in DNA: TGTGCCAGCAGTCGAACAGGGTACGGCACAGATACGCAGTATTTT. Translation gives CASSRTGYGTDTQYF.

The genes are TRBV11-2 and TRBJ2-3, with 10 bases fitting TRBD1. This CDR3 is built from 16 residues. CDR1 is SGHAT, CDR2 FQNNGV, per germline. J gave up 5 bases and V 5 bases, and 10 bases lay outside the gene matches. In DNA, the CDR3 is TGTGCCAGCAGCCCGGGACAGGGGAAGGGGGTAGATACGCAGTATTTT. Protein: CASSPGQGKGVDTQYF.

This clonotype was counted a few times. V is TRBV20-1 and J is TRBJ2-5; the match to TRBD2 covers 11 bases. The germline gives CDR1 DFQATT, CDR2 SNEGSKA (reference sequence). V lost 6 bases and J lost 8; bases outside the gene matches: 17. The CDR3 spans 16 residues. CDR3 protein: CSATDHRLAGKGTQYF. The CDR3 nucleotides are TGCAGTGCAACGGACCACAGACTAGCGGGGAAGGGTACCCAGTACTTC.

J is TRBJ1-5 and V is TRBV19; 12 bases align to TRBD1. The V gene's germline CDR1 is LNHDA and CDR2 SQIVND (reference sequence). The V segment lost 4 bases and the J segment 0 bases; nucleotides outside the gene matches: 7. This CDR3 contains 18 residues. The CDR3 coding sequence is TGTGCCAGTAGTACTACCGGGACAGGGGGCTATAGCAATCAGCCCCAGCATTTT. Its protein product is CASSTTGTGGYSNQPQHF.

This chain joins TRBV20-1 and TRBJ2-1, with 11 bases identical to TRBD2. This CDR3 is built from 16 residues. The V segment lost 0 bases and the J segment 2 bases; nucleotides outside the gene matches: 3. Per germline, CDR1 DFQATT and CDR2 SNEGSKA (reference sequence). CDR3 nucleotide sequence: TGCAGTGCTAGAGATCCACTAGCGGGGGCCTACAATGAGCAGTTCTTC. Amino acids: CSARDPLAGAYNEQFF.